This T cell receptor (beta chain) was sequenced for a study of blood T cells in healthy people across ages. As to this clonotype: What it binds is not known.

Next came a second PCR, run for about 7 to 12 cycles, which used a sample-barcoded 5' primer along with a J-beta primer mix. TCRdb re-called the 5' RACE reads through MiXCR, storing one row per CDR3 protein. The sample yields some 1.4 million distinct CDR3 sequences, about 40% seen once. Points from the study as a whole: Calculation of diversity from one million T cells yielded estimates considered to be underestimates. Fewer expanded clones and more diversity marked long-lived versus aged donors.

The germline V gene has CDR1 SNHLY and CDR2 FYNNEI. Deletions cut 3 bases from V and 0 bases from J, with 7 bases between. The CDR3 runs to 14 residues. The TCR sequence derives from a young woman in good health. V gene TRBV2 combines with J gene TRBJ2-3; D remains ambiguous. Sequencing input: blood. For the CDR3, the DNA is TGTGCCAGCAGTGACCTGGGTAGCACAGATACGCAGTATTTT. It is translated as CASSDLGSTDTQYF.